A selection of T cell receptor beta chains follows, all from one sample in a study of cytomegalovirus exposure and HLA in healthy donors. Only in-frame clones appear in the TCRdb table, and some are missing; sequencing was by immunoSEQ multiplex PCR. The sample holds over 45,000 clones, approximately 85% seen once. Sequencing was done on a sample of PBMCs. These receptor sequences come from a boy between 10 and 17 years old in good health and CMV-seropositive. Each CDR3 is given with its conserved first and last residue. Fields, in order: D gene, J gene, V gene, clone size, CDR3 protein, CDR3 DNA. The D gene is left open where the match is weak. Size is stated for part of the rows, as once, few or many counts, or as a class when the clone is expanded.

d_call: TRBD1; j_call: TRBJ1-2; v_call: TRBV7-2; clone_size: -; cdr3_aa: CASSWTGIGYTF; cdr3_nt: TGTGCCAGCAGCTGGACAGGGATTGGCTACACCTTC
d_call: -; j_call: TRBJ2-7; v_call: TRBV20-1; clone_size: -; cdr3_aa: CSASGPYEQYF; cdr3_nt: TGCAGTGCGTCAGGGCCCTACGAGCAGTACTTC
d_call: -; j_call: TRBJ1-6; v_call: TRBV2; clone_size: -; cdr3_aa: CASHPAARNSPPHF; cdr3_nt: TGTGCCAGCCATCCGGCGGCTCGCAATTCACCCCCCCACTTT
d_call: TRBD1; j_call: TRBJ2-7; v_call: TRBV5-8; clone_size: -; cdr3_aa: CASSPDRGVNEQYF; cdr3_nt: TGTGCCAGCAGCCCGGACAGGGGGGTAAACGAGCAGTACTTC
d_call: -; j_call: TRBJ1-1; v_call: TRBV6-6; clone_size: -; cdr3_aa: CASSHGTSGGSAFF; cdr3_nt: TGTGCCAGCAGTCACGGGACTTCAGGAGGGAGCGCTTTCTTT
d_call: TRBD1; j_call: TRBJ2-2; v_call: TRBV7-6; clone_size: -; cdr3_aa: CASSGRAQGADTGELFF; cdr3_nt: TGTGCCAGCAGCGGGAGGGCACAGGGGGCGGACACCGGGGAGCTGTTTTTT
d_call: -; j_call: TRBJ2-3; v_call: TRBV19; clone_size: -; cdr3_aa: CASASDWISTDTQYF; cdr3_nt: TGTGCCAGCGCAAGCGATTGGATCAGTACCGATACGCAGTATTTT
d_call: -; j_call: TRBJ1-5; v_call: TRBV2; clone_size: -; cdr3_aa: CASNPGESNQPQHF; cdr3_nt: TGTGCCAGCAACCCAGGCGAAAGCAATCAGCCCCAGCATTTT
d_call: -; j_call: TRBJ1-5; v_call: TRBV13; clone_size: -; cdr3_aa: CASTRGGWGNQPQHF; cdr3_nt: TGTGCCAGCACTCGAGGGGGTTGGGGCAATCAGCCCCAGCATTTT
d_call: -; j_call: TRBJ2-7; v_call: TRBV7-6; clone_size: once; cdr3_aa: CASSPMAGGHEQYF; cdr3_nt: TGTGCCAGCAGCCCCATGGCAGGGGGGCACGAGCAGTACTTC
d_call: TRBD1; j_call: TRBJ2-3; v_call: TRBV7-9; clone_size: -; cdr3_aa: CASSPIETGVRGDTQYF; cdr3_nt: TGTGCCAGCAGCCCGATCGAGACAGGGGTAAGGGGGGATACGCAGTATTTT
d_call: -; j_call: TRBJ2-3; v_call: TRBV5-1; clone_size: once; cdr3_aa: CASSYRQVFTDTQYF; cdr3_nt: TGCGCCAGCAGCTACCGACAGGTCTTCACAGATACGCAGTATTTT
d_call: -; j_call: TRBJ2-1; v_call: TRBV7-9; clone_size: -; cdr3_aa: CASRGRRNEQFF; cdr3_nt: TGTGCCAGCAGGGGGAGAAGGAATGAGCAGTTCTTC
d_call: -; j_call: TRBJ2-3; v_call: TRBV14; clone_size: -; cdr3_aa: CASSDMLSDTQYF; cdr3_nt: TGTGCCAGCTCGGACATGTTATCAGATACGCAGTATTTT
d_call: TRBD2; j_call: TRBJ2-7; v_call: TRBV11-2; clone_size: -; cdr3_aa: CASSYSFGTSGGRTYEQYF; cdr3_nt: TGTGCCAGCAGCTACTCCTTCGGGACTAGCGGGGGGAGGACCTACGAGCAGTACTTC
d_call: -; j_call: TRBJ2-3; v_call: TRBV29-1; clone_size: few; cdr3_aa: CTIRTSSNTDTQYF; cdr3_nt: TGCACCATCCGCACTAGCTCTAACACAGATACGCAGTATTTT
d_call: -; j_call: TRBJ2-7; v_call: TRBV6-5; clone_size: -; cdr3_aa: CASSYFGAAYEQYF; cdr3_nt: TGTGCCAGCAGTTACTTTGGGGCAGCCTACGAGCAGTACTTC
d_call: -; j_call: TRBJ1-5; v_call: TRBV6-1; clone_size: -; cdr3_aa: CASVMQYSNQPQHF; cdr3_nt: TGTGCCAGCGTTATGCAGTATAGCAATCAGCCCCAGCATTTT
d_call: TRBD2; j_call: TRBJ2-2; v_call: TRBV6-5; clone_size: -; cdr3_aa: CATQRGANGELFF; cdr3_nt: TGTGCCACCCAGCGGGGGGCCAACGGGGAGCTGTTTTTT
d_call: TRBD1; j_call: TRBJ2-1; v_call: TRBV7-2; clone_size: few; cdr3_aa: CASSSPGTGRYNEQFF; cdr3_nt: TGTGCCAGCAGCTCCCCCGGGACAGGGAGATACAATGAGCAGTTCTTC
d_call: -; j_call: TRBJ2-5; v_call: TRBV5-1; clone_size: -; cdr3_aa: CASSLVLQETQYF; cdr3_nt: TGCGCCAGCAGCTTGGTTCTTCAAGAGACCCAGTACTTC
d_call: -; j_call: TRBJ1-5; v_call: TRBV29-1; clone_size: few; cdr3_aa: CSVGPGTNQPQHF; cdr3_nt: TGCAGCGTTGGCCCGGGAACGAATCAGCCCCAGCATTTT
d_call: -; j_call: TRBJ1-2; v_call: TRBV19; clone_size: -; cdr3_aa: CASSRTRTDGYTF; cdr3_nt: TGTGCCAGTAGTAGGACTCGGACAGATGGCTACACCTTC
d_call: TRBD1; j_call: TRBJ1-2; v_call: TRBV27; clone_size: -; cdr3_aa: CASGTGSWGYTF; cdr3_nt: TGTGCCAGCGGGACAGGGAGTTGGGGCTACACCTTC
d_call: -; j_call: TRBJ2-7; v_call: TRBV6-1; clone_size: -; cdr3_aa: CASSVRGYSATYEQYF; cdr3_nt: TGTGCCAGCAGTGTCAGAGGGTACAGTGCGACCTACGAGCAGTACTTC
d_call: -; j_call: TRBJ1-4; v_call: TRBV6-5; clone_size: -; cdr3_aa: CASRQGVWEKLFF; cdr3_nt: TGTGCCAGCAGACAGGGAGTTTGGGAAAAACTGTTTTTT
d_call: -; j_call: TRBJ2-3; v_call: TRBV11-2; clone_size: few; cdr3_aa: CASSSPETSTDTQYF; cdr3_nt: TGTGCCAGCAGCTCCCCCGAGACTAGCACAGATACGCAGTATTTT
d_call: -; j_call: TRBJ2-2; v_call: TRBV6-1; clone_size: -; cdr3_aa: CAAPGEGGLGGELFF; cdr3_nt: TGTGCCGCTCCAGGGGAGGGGGGGTTAGGCGGGGAGCTGTTTTTT